Below, one T cell receptor (beta chain) is given with its context. Its antigen is undetermined. Exclusion followed for patients with uncontrolled infection, other autoimmune disease, pregnancy or lactation. Amplified TCR beta CDR3 regions derived from RNA transcripts. The TCR CDR3 was amplified in a first-round RT-PCR using the HTBI primer set. TCRdb re-called the multiplex PCR reads through MiXCR, storing one row per CDR3 protein. The sample has 500,000 or so distinct CDR3 sequences, 17% seen once. The data originate from a study of T cells in Graves' hyperthyroidism and ophthalmopathy. The overall study: Staff took peripheral blood when the initial diagnosis was made, before any treatment began.

The germline V gene encodes CDR1 SGHDT and CDR2 YYEEEE. V lost 0 bases and J 0 bases, leaving 13 bases between the germline ends. This CDR3 region has 17 residues. Study observations and caveats: Researchers found most expanded thyroid clonotypes above 0.001 in blood as well.

The specimen sequenced was blood. The receptor was derived from a woman aged 18-29 years with Graves' ophthalmopathy. The chain joins TRBV5-6 to TRBJ2-1, with a possible D match to TRBD2 (6 bases). This chain's CDR3 is CASSLVGAGSSYNEQFF. As DNA, the CDR3 is TGTGCCAGCAGCTTGGTTGGAGCCGGGAGCTCCTACAATGAGCAGTTCTTC.